This TCR beta chain was profiled in a study of CD8+ T cells in alopecia areata. In regard to this clone: Its specificity is unknown.

Following extraction, RNA underwent reverse transcription to cDNA, which served as the sequencing template. The repertoire was sequenced with immunoSEQ multiplex PCR; TCRdb's copy has only in-frame clones and lacks some. The sample lists about 99,000 clones, around 60% occurring once. The CDR3 is made up of 13 amino acids. CDR1 is GTSNPN, CDR2 SVGIG, per germline (reference sequence). V dropped 2 bases and J dropped 5 bases, with 12 bases sitting between them. Investigators sorted PBMCs to obtain both CD4+ and CD8+ T cells. Study observations and caveats: With patients, TCR sharing proved less clear than in mice, a difference possibly related to HLA.

V usage is TRBV30 and J usage is TRBJ2-5; D is possibly TRBD1 (6 bases). The source is a human donor in good health. The sequenced material came from CD4+ T cells sorted from blood. The chain's CDR3 is CAWSSQGTETQYF. CDR3 bases: TGTGCCTGGAGTAGTCAGGGGACGGAGACCCAGTACTTC.